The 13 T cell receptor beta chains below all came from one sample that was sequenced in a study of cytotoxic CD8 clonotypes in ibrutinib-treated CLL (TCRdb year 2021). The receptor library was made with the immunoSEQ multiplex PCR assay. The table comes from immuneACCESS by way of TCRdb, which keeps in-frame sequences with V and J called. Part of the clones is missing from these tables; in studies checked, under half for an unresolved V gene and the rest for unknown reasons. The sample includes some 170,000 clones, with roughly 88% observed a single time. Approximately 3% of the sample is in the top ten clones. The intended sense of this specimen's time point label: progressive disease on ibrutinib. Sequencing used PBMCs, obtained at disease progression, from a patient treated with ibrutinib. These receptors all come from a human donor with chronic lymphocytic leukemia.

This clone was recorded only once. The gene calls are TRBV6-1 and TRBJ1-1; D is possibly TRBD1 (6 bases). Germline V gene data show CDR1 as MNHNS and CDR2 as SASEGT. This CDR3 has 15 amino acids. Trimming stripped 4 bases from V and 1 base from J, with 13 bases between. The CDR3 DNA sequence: TGTGCCAGCAGTGGTAGGACAGCCCCGAACACTGAAGCTTTCTTT. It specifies CASSGRTAPNTEAFF.

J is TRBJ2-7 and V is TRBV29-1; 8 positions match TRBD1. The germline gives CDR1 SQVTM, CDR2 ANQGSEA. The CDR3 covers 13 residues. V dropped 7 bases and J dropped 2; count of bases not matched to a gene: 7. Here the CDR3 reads CSATGVGTYEQYF. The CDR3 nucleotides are TGCAGCGCGACAGGGGTAGGAACCTACGAGCAGTACTTC.

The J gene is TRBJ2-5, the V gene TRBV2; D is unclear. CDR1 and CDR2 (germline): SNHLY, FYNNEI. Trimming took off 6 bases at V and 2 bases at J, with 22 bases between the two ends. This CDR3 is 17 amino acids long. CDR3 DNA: TGTGCCAGCAGAGCCGGAGACTTAGCCCGAGCGCAAGAGACCCAGTACTTC. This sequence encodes CASRAGDLARAQETQYF. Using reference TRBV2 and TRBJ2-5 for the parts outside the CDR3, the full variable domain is EPEVTQTPSHQVTQMGQEVILRCVPISNHLYFYWYRQILGQKVEFLVSFYNNEISEKSEIFDDQFSVERPDGSNFTLKIRSTKLEDSAMYFCASRAGDLARAQETQYFGPGTRLLVL.

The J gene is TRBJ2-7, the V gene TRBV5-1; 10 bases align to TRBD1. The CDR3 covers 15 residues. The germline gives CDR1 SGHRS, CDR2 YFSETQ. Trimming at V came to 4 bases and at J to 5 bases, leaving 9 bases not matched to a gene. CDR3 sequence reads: CASSQDRGTLDEQYF. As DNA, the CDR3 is TGCGCCAGCAGCCAGGACAGGGGGACGTTGGACGAGCAGTACTTC.

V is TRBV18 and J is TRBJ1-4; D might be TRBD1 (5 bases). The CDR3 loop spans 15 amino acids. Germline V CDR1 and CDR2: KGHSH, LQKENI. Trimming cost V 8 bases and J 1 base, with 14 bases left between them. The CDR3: CASATGGVTNEKLFF. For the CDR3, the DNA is TGTGCCAGCGCAACGGGGGGTGTAACTAATGAAAAACTGTTTTTT. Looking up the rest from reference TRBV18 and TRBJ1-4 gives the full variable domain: NAGVMQNPRHLVRRRGQEARLRCSPMKGHSHVYWYRQLPEEGLKFMVYLQKENIIDESGMPKERFSAEFPKEGPSILRIQQVVRGDSAAYFCASATGGVTNEKLFFGSGTQLSVL.

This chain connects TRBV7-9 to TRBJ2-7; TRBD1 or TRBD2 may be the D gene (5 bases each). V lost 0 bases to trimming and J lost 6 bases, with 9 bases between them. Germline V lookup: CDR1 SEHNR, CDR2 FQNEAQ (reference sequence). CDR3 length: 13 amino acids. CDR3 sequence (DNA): TGTGCCAGCAGCTTAGCGTCGGGGCTCGAGCAGTACTTC. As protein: CASSLASGLEQYF.

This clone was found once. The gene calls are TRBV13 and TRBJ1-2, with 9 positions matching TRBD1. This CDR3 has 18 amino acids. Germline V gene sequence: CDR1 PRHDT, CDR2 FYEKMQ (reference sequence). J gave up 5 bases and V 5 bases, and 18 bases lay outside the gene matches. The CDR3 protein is CASSPKMPGQGHRYGYTF. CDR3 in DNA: TGTGCCAGCAGCCCAAAAATGCCGGGACAGGGCCATCGGTATGGCTACACCTTC.

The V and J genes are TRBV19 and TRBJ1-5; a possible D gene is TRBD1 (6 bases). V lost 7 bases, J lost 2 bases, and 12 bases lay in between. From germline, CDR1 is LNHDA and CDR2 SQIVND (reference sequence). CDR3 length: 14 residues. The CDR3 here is CASTPTGGNQPQHF. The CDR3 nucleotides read TGTGCCAGTACCCCGACAGGCGGCAATCAGCCCCAGCATTTT.

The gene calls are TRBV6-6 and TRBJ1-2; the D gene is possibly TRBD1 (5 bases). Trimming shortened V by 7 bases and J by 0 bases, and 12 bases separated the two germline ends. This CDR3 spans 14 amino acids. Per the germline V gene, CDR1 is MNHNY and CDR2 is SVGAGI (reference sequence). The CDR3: CASTKGPTNYGYTF. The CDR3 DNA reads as TGTGCCAGCACCAAGGGGCCTACTAACTATGGCTACACCTTC.

The CDR3 DNA reads as TGTGCCAGCTCACCGGGGACAGGGATTAACTATGGCTACACCTTC. Amino acid sequence: CASSPGTGINYGYTF. This chain links TRBV18 with TRBJ1-2, with 9 positions matching TRBD1. The CDR3 covers 15 residues. The germline V gene has CDR1 KGHSH and CDR2 LQKENI. The junction had 3 bases not matched to a gene; V was cut back by 3 bases and J by 1 base.

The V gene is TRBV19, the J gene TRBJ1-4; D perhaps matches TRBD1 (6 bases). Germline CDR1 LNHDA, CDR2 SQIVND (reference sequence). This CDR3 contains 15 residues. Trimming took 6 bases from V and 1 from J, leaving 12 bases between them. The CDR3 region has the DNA TGTGCCAGTAGCAGCCCACAGGGAACTAATGAAAAACTGTTTTTT. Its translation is CASSSPQGTNEKLFF.

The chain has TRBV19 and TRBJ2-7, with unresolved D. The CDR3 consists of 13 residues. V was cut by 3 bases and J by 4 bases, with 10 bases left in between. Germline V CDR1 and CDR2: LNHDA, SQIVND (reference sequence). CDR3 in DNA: TGTGCCAGTAGTATTGGTCAAGGGTACGAGCAGTACTTC. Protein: CASSIGQGYEQYF.

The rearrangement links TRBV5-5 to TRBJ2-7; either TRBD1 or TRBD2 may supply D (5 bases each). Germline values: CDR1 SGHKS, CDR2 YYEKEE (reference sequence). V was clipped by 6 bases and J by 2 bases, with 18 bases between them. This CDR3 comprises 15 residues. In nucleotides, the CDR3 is TGTGCCAGCACTACCCGGACGGGACCGGCCTACGAGCAGTACTTC. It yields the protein CASTTRTGPAYEQYF.